The 27 T cell receptor beta chains below were found in one sample sequenced in a study of cytomegalovirus exposure and HLA in healthy donors. The primer mix had 60 Vbeta and 13 Jbeta primers. Assay: immunoSEQ multiplex PCR; the TCRdb copy retains only in-frame clones and omits some. The repertoire consists of some 110,000 clones, with around 82% occurring once and the leading ten covering around 4%. What was sequenced was PBMCs. The receptors derive from a man in his forties in good health and CMV-seronegative.

The chain has TRBV5-5 and TRBJ2-7, with 10 bases that match TRBD1. Germline V gene lookup returns CDR1 SGHKS and CDR2 YYEKEE (reference sequence). After removal of 5 bases from V and 1 base from J, the junction contained 6 bases not matched to a gene. There are 15 residues in the CDR3. The chain's CDR3 is CASSPGQGGSYEQYF. The CDR3 DNA reads TGTGCCAGCAGTCCTGGACAGGGGGGGTCCTACGAGCAGTACTTC. The variable domain in full, completed from reference TRBV5-5 and TRBJ2-7, reads DAGVTQSPTHLIKTRGQQVTLRCSPISGHKSVSWYQQVLGQGPQFIFQYYEKEERGRGNFPDRFSARQFPNYSSELNVNALLLGDSALYLCASSPGQGGSYEQYFGPGTRLTVT.

This clone was picked up a small number of times. The chain combines TRBV27 with TRBJ2-7; D gene unclear. CDR3 size: 12 residues. The V gene lost 8 bases and the J gene lost 3 bases, with 11 bases spanning the gap. In germline, CDR1 is MNHEY, CDR2 SMNVEV (reference sequence). CDR3 sequence (DNA): TGTGCCAGCGGATCAGGATTCTACGAGCAGTACTTC. Protein sequence: CASGSGFYEQYF.

The rearrangement joins TRBV25-1 to TRBJ1-2, with D maybe TRBD1 (6 bases). Germline loops: CDR1 MGHDK, CDR2 SYGVNS. The CDR3 covers 14 residues. Trimming took off 7 bases at V and 3 bases at J, with 15 bases between the two ends. CDR3 coding DNA: TGTGCCAGCACCGGAAGGGGGGGCGACTATGGCTACACCTTC. Protein: CASTGRGGDYGYTF.

The J gene is TRBJ2-1, the V gene TRBV6-6, with a tentative D call TRBD2 (6 bases). This CDR3 comprises 15 residues. CDR1 is MNHNY and CDR2 is SVGAGI in the germline V gene (reference sequence). V lost 7 bases and J lost 4, with 17 bases in between. CDR3 sequence: CASNSRDGLYNEQFF. Written as DNA, the CDR3 is TGTGCCAGCAACTCCCGGGACGGACTATACAATGAGCAGTTCTTC.

The CDR3 here is CSVGGGNNEQFF. As DNA, the CDR3 is TGCAGCGTTGGTGGAGGCAACAATGAGCAGTTCTTC. V and J are TRBV29-1 and TRBJ2-1; D is perhaps TRBD2 (5 bases). Trimming took off 4 bases at V and 5 bases at J, with 9 bases between the two ends. Germline CDR1 and CDR2: SQVTM and ANQGSEA. The CDR3 is 12 amino acids.

V is TRBV9 and J is TRBJ2-5; D unresolved. The CDR3 loop spans 14 amino acids. Trimming cost V 3 bases and J 4 bases, with 13 bases left between them. CDR1 is SGDLS, CDR2 YYNGEE, per germline. The CDR3 DNA sequence: TGTGCCAGCAGCGCCCATAGCATGGGAGAGACCCAGTACTTC. Translation gives CASSAHSMGETQYF. Full variable domain (remainder filled in from reference TRBV9 and TRBJ2-5): DSGVTQTPKHLITATGQRVTLRCSPRSGDLSVYWYQQSLDQGLQFLIQYYNGEERAKGNILERFSAQQFPDLHSELNLSSLELGDSALYFCASSAHSMGETQYFGPGTRLLVL.

The chain is built from TRBV6-1 and TRBJ2-2, with 11 bases fitting TRBD1. Germline lookup yields CDR1 MNHNS and CDR2 SASEGT. The J segment lost 7 bases and the V segment lost 6 bases, leaving 7 bases of the junction unmatched. The CDR3 has 15 residues. CDR3 residues: CASRRDRGVVGELFF. CDR3 DNA: TGTGCCAGCAGGAGGGACAGGGGGGTGGTCGGGGAGCTGTTTTTT.

This clone was seen a handful of times. This rearrangement joins TRBV9 to TRBJ1-2, with 7 bases that match TRBD1. This CDR3 is built from 14 residues. The V gene end was trimmed by 0 bases and the J gene end by 5 bases; junction bases not matched to a gene: 4. Per germline, CDR1 SGDLS and CDR2 YYNGEE. Here the CDR3 DNA reads TGTGCCAGCAGCGTAGTCGGGGGACAGTATGGCTACACCTTC. It encodes CASSVVGGQYGYTF.

The chain is built from TRBV5-6 and TRBJ1-1; D call uncertain. Germline CDR1 and CDR2: SGHDT and YYEEEE. Trimming removed 2 bases from V and 1 base from J, with 6 bases in between. The CDR3 length is 13 residues. Here the CDR3 reads CASSLLRNTEAFF. CDR3 DNA: TGTGCCAGCAGCTTACTGAGGAACACTGAAGCTTTCTTT.

V and J are TRBV9 and TRBJ2-3; 8 nucleotides agree with TRBD2. With V trimmed by 4 bases and J by 6 bases, 13 bases remained unmatched. The CDR3 spans 16 residues. Germline loops: CDR1 SGDLS, CDR2 YYNGEE. CDR3 nucleotide sequence: TGTGCCAGCAGCCCGAGACCGGGACTAGGTTCTGATACGCAGTATTTT. It specifies CASSPRPGLGSDTQYF. The whole variable domain, remainder taken from reference TRBV9 and TRBJ2-3, is DSGVTQTPKHLITATGQRVTLRCSPRSGDLSVYWYQQSLDQGLQFLIQYYNGEERAKGNILERFSAQQFPDLHSELNLSSLELGDSALYFCASSPRPGLGSDTQYFGPGTRLTVL.

V and J are TRBV7-2 and TRBJ2-1; TRBD2 is a possible D gene (5 bases). The CDR3 is 14 residues long. Germline V gene sequence: CDR1 SGHTA, CDR2 FQGNSA. Trimming removed 2 bases from V and 4 bases from J, with 9 bases in between. In DNA form, the CDR3 reads TGTGCCAGCAGCTTATCCCGGACTTACAATGAGCAGTTCTTC. Encoded protein: CASSLSRTYNEQFF.

This clone was observed once. The gene calls are TRBV7-9 and TRBJ2-5; 7 bases match TRBD1. Looked up from germline, CDR1 is SEHNR and CDR2 is FQNEAQ (reference sequence). V lost 5 bases to trimming and J lost 4 bases; unmatched junction nucleotides: 10. The CDR3 has 15 residues. CDR3 protein: CASSTSGTVIETQYF. CDR3 nucleotides: TGTGCCAGCAGCACCTCCGGGACAGTTATAGAGACCCAGTACTTC.

V is TRBV30 and J is TRBJ2-1; a weak D match, TRBD2 (5 bases). Germline V gene lookup returns CDR1 GTSNPN and CDR2 SVGIG (reference sequence). V was pared by 8 bases and J by 5 bases, with 10 bases between. CDR3 size: 11 residues. The CDR3 DNA follows: TGTGCCATCGGAGGAAACAATGAGCAGTTCTTC. Translating it yields CAIGGNNEQFF.

About this clone: This CDR3 is also generated by other DNA sequences in the sample. V and J are TRBV7-2 and TRBJ2-5, with TRBD2 as a possible D gene (6 bases). V was pared by 5 bases and J by 2 bases, with 9 bases between. Germline-derived CDR1 and CDR2 are SGHTA and FQGNSA. CDR3 size: 13 residues. CDR3 residues: CASSPGLQETQYF. CDR3 in DNA: TGTGCCAGCAGCCCTGGACTACAAGAGACCCAGTACTTC.

This clone has just a few counts. V gene TRBV28 combines with J gene TRBJ2-7; D not resolved. The CDR3 runs to 12 residues. Per the germline V gene, CDR1 is MDHEN and CDR2 is SYDVKM. V shed 5 bases and J shed 5 bases, with 10 bases lying between them. The CDR3 DNA reads TGTGCCAGCAGTGATCGACACCACGAGCAGTACTTC. This gives the protein CASSDRHHEQYF.

The V call is TRBV4-1, the J call TRBJ2-1; 7 bases line up with TRBD1. CDR1 and CDR2 from the germline V gene are MGHRA and YSYEKL. J lost 6 bases, V lost 0 bases, and 20 bases had no gene match. The CDR3 contains 20 residues. CDR3 nucleotides: TGCGCCAGCAGCCAAGACCCGCACACAGGGGTCGGGACAACTCGCAATGAGCAGTTCTTC. Translated: CASSQDPHTGVGTTRNEQFF.

The rearrangement uses TRBV18 and TRBJ2-7, with 7 bases fitting TRBD2. V trimming: 3 bases; J trimming: 5 bases; junction bases outside the gene matches: 1. The CDR3 sequence is 12 residues long. Germline V lookup: CDR1 KGHSH, CDR2 LQKENI. CDR3 in amino acids: CASSPGGNEQYF. CDR3 bases: TGTGCCAGCTCACCGGGGGGGAACGAGCAGTACTTC.

The chain combines TRBV7-9 with TRBJ1-1; tentatively, D is TRBD1 (6 bases). The CDR3 sequence is 14 residues long. V was clipped by 3 bases and J by 5 bases, with 13 bases between them. CDR1 is SEHNR and CDR2 is FQNEAQ in the germline V gene (reference sequence). The CDR3 is CASSFGGLGTEAFF. CDR3 nucleotide sequence: TGTGCCAGCAGCTTTGGGGGCCTTGGAACTGAAGCTTTCTTT.

The chain has TRBV5-1 and TRBJ2-3, with 9 bases fitting TRBD2. This CDR3 is built from 16 residues. Germline lookup yields CDR1 SGHRS and CDR2 YFSETQ. V trimming: 2 bases; J trimming: 0 bases; junction bases outside the gene matches: 4. CDR3 protein: CASSFRGGVSTDTQYF. CDR3 DNA: TGCGCCAGCAGCTTTCGCGGGGGGGTAAGCACAGATACGCAGTATTTT.

The chain's CDR3 is CASSMGTGSYEQYF. Written as DNA, the CDR3 is TGTGCCAGTAGTATGGGAACAGGGAGCTACGAGCAGTACTTC. This sequence joins TRBV19 and TRBJ2-7; tentative D call: TRBD1 (6 bases). Between the trimmed V and J ends, which lost 3 bases and 3 bases, there was a span of 12 bases. In germline, CDR1 is LNHDA, CDR2 SQIVND (reference sequence). This CDR3 contains 14 residues.

DNA of the CDR3: TGTGCCAGCTCACCATATGACAGGGATTATGGCTACACCTTC. It codes for CASSPYDRDYGYTF. The chain links TRBV18 to TRBJ1-2; TRBD1 matches 7 bases. Germline lookup yields CDR1 KGHSH and CDR2 LQKENI. The CDR3 runs to 14 residues. J was trimmed by 5 bases and V by 2 bases; bases with no gene match: 5.

The chain couples TRBV6-1 to TRBJ2-4; 8 nucleotides match TRBD2. Germline trimming cut 11 bases from V and 7 bases from J; bases unmatched to any gene: 4. Germline values: CDR1 MNHNS, CDR2 SASEGT. This CDR3 spans 11 amino acids. For the CDR3, the DNA is TGTGCCCTGACGGGGGGGAACATTCAGTACTTC. Translated: CALTGGNIQYF.

The chain joins TRBV29-1 to TRBJ2-5, with D possibly being TRBD1 (5 bases). The germline V gene has CDR1 SQVTM and CDR2 ANQGSEA. The CDR3 extends over 12 amino acids. Trimming left V 4 bases short and J 1 base short, with 7 bases between. The CDR3 DNA follows: TGCAGCGTTGTAGGGGTCCAAGAGACCCAGTACTTC. Translating gives CSVVGVQETQYF. Based on the CDR3 plus reference TRBV29-1 and TRBJ2-5, the full variable domain is SAVISQKPSRDICQRGTSLTIQCQVDSQVTMMFWYRQQPGQSLTLIATANQGSEATYESGFVIDKFPISRPNLTFSTLTVSNMSPEDSSIYLCSVVGVQETQYFGPGTRLLVL.

The V call is TRBV7-6, the J call TRBJ1-4; D not resolved. This CDR3 is 13 amino acids long. The V end was cut by 0 bases, the J end by 12 bases, with 11 bases between. Germline CDR1 and CDR2: SGHVS and FNYEAQ. The DNA of the CDR3 is TGTGCCAGCAGCTTAGCCCCGACTGGAGAACTGTTTTTT. Amino acids: CASSLAPTGELFF.

V and J are TRBV7-6 and TRBJ2-3; no firm D call. This CDR3 contains 17 residues. V was shortened by 4 bases and J by 2 bases, with 19 bases between the two germline ends. Germline V gene sequence: CDR1 SGHVS, CDR2 FNYEAQ. The CDR3: CASSSYYLGETTDTQYF. In nucleotides, the CDR3 is TGTGCCAGCAGCTCCTACTACCTTGGCGAGACCACAGATACGCAGTATTTT.

This sequence joins TRBV28 and TRBJ2-7; 8 nucleotides line up with TRBD1. The CDR3 is 18 amino acids. CDR1 is MDHEN, CDR2 SYDVKM, per germline. Trimming removed 3 bases from V and 0 bases from J; junction bases left unmatched: 13. CDR3 region: CASSFVQGASKNSYEQYF. The CDR3 DNA follows: TGTGCCAGCAGTTTCGTCCAGGGGGCTAGTAAGAACTCCTACGAGCAGTACTTC.

CDR3 DNA: TGTGCCAGAAGCAGCCACCCGGGACTAGCGGGGGCCTTCTACGAGCAGTACTTC. Its protein product is CARSSHPGLAGAFYEQYF. The chain has TRBV5-3 and TRBJ2-7, with 14 bases fitting TRBD2. TRBV5-3 is flagged as an ORF with uncertain function. The CDR3 totals 18 residues. Losses at the gene ends were 4 bases for V and 3 bases for J; bases not matched to a gene: 12.